The rows below give T cell receptor beta chains drawn from one sample of a study of blood T cell repertoires in COVID-19. Here immunoSEQ multiplex PCR was the method, and the copy in TCRdb shows in-frame clones only, minus some. The sample consists of 100,000 to 150,000 clones, around 89% of them appearing once. Sequenced sample: peripheral blood. Receptors were obtained from a man between 60 and 75 years old with COVID-19, enrolled during active disease. Both conserved end residues are part of each CDR3. D genes are given only for firm matches. A clone size is listed for some rows: how often the clone was seen (once, few, many), or a class if it is expanded.

CDR3aa: CALGSSGANVLTF
CDR3nt: TGTGCCTTAGGGAGCTCTGGGGCCAACGTCCTGACTTTC
v_gene: TRBV28
j_gene: TRBJ2-6
d_gene: NA
abundance: NA

CDR3aa: CASSLRQGNTGELFF
CDR3nt: TGCGCCAGCAGCTTGCGGCAGGGGAATACCGGGGAGCTGTTTTTT
v_gene: TRBV5-1
j_gene: TRBJ2-2
d_gene: NA
abundance: NA

CDR3aa: CASSVGQAGQPQHF
CDR3nt: TGTGCCAGCAGCGTAGGGCAGGCGGGTCAGCCCCAGCATTTT
v_gene: TRBV9
j_gene: TRBJ1-5
d_gene: NA
abundance: few

CDR3aa: CASSFATGGHEQYF
CDR3nt: TGCGCCAGCAGCTTCGCAACAGGGGGCCACGAGCAGTACTTC
v_gene: TRBV5-1
j_gene: TRBJ2-7
d_gene: TRBD1
abundance: NA

CDR3aa: CASSLDSEVSEQYF
CDR3nt: TGTGCCAGCAGCTTAGATTCAGAGGTATCCGAGCAGTACTTC
v_gene: TRBV11-3
j_gene: TRBJ2-7
d_gene: NA
abundance: NA

CDR3aa: CASSQPGTGRTQYF
CDR3nt: TGTGCCAGCAGCCAACCCGGGACAGGCCGTACGCAGTATTTT
v_gene: TRBV14
j_gene: TRBJ2-3
d_gene: TRBD1
abundance: few

CDR3aa: CASSQEAGTAGGNTIYF
CDR3nt: TGCGCCAGCAGCCAAGAGGCCGGGACAGCGGGTGGAAACACCATATATTTT
v_gene: TRBV4-3
j_gene: TRBJ1-3
d_gene: TRBD1
abundance: NA

CDR3aa: CASFSVPTEQFF
CDR3nt: TGTGCCAGCTTCTCAGTCCCCACGGAGCAGTTCTTC
v_gene: TRBV5-6
j_gene: TRBJ2-1
d_gene: NA
abundance: NA

CDR3aa: CASSLTPYEQYF
CDR3nt: TGCGCCAGCAGCTTGACACCCTACGAGCAGTACTTC
v_gene: TRBV5-1
j_gene: TRBJ2-7
d_gene: NA
abundance: NA

CDR3aa: CASTPWGRRTEAFF
CDR3nt: TGTGCCAGCACCCCTTGGGGGCGAAGGACTGAAGCTTTCTTT
v_gene: TRBV6-5
j_gene: TRBJ1-1
d_gene: NA
abundance: NA

CDR3aa: CASSGRGLTEAFF
CDR3nt: TGTGCCAGCAGCGGGAGGGGGCTCACTGAAGCTTTCTTT
v_gene: TRBV9
j_gene: TRBJ1-1
d_gene: TRBD1
abundance: NA

CDR3aa: CATSRQGQSYEQYF
CDR3nt: TGTGCCACCAGCAGACAGGGACAGAGCTACGAGCAGTACTTC
v_gene: TRBV15
j_gene: TRBJ2-7
d_gene: TRBD1
abundance: NA

CDR3aa: CASSLDAGISSYEQYF
CDR3nt: TGTGCCAGCAGTTTAGACGCAGGGATCTCATCCTACGAGCAGTACTTC
v_gene: TRBV27
j_gene: TRBJ2-7
d_gene: NA
abundance: NA

CDR3aa: CASSPDRGGAGELFF
CDR3nt: TGCGCCAGCAGTCCCGACAGGGGGGGGGCCGGGGAGCTGTTTTTT
v_gene: TRBV10-2
j_gene: TRBJ2-2
d_gene: TRBD1
abundance: NA

CDR3aa: CASSPRQGVDQPQHF
CDR3nt: TGTGCCAGTAGTCCTCGACAGGGGGTCGACCAGCCCCAGCATTTT
v_gene: TRBV19
j_gene: TRBJ1-5
d_gene: TRBD1
abundance: once

CDR3aa: CASSPSFPAGDTDTQYF
CDR3nt: TGTGCCAGCTCACCAAGCTTTCCGGCAGGGGACACAGATACGCAGTATTTT
v_gene: TRBV18
j_gene: TRBJ2-3
d_gene: NA
abundance: NA

CDR3aa: CASSFAAGLGGDEQFF
CDR3nt: TGTGCCAGCAGCTTCGCAGCGGGACTAGGAGGCGATGAGCAGTTCTTC
v_gene: TRBV7-2
j_gene: TRBJ2-1
d_gene: TRBD2
abundance: once

CDR3aa: CASIWDRANSEAFF
CDR3nt: TGTGCCAGCATTTGGGACAGGGCCAACTCTGAAGCTTTCTTT
v_gene: TRBV2
j_gene: TRBJ1-1
d_gene: TRBD1
abundance: NA

CDR3aa: CASKFRGQRNFRNQPQHF
CDR3nt: TGTGCCAGTAAATTTAGGGGGCAAAGGAATTTTAGAAATCAGCCCCAGCATTTT
v_gene: TRBV19
j_gene: TRBJ1-5
d_gene: TRBD1
abundance: NA

CDR3aa: CASTAYNEQFF
CDR3nt: TGTGCCAGTACAGCCTACAATGAGCAGTTCTTC
v_gene: TRBV28
j_gene: TRBJ2-1
d_gene: NA
abundance: NA

CDR3aa: CASSTETGREGGYTF
CDR3nt: TGTGCCAGCAGCACCGAAACAGGGAGGGAAGGTGGCTACACCTTC
v_gene: TRBV9
j_gene: TRBJ1-2
d_gene: NA
abundance: NA

CDR3aa: CASSPIPGTDYEQYF
CDR3nt: TGTGCCAGCAGCCCCATCCCTGGGACAGACTACGAGCAGTACTTC
v_gene: TRBV7-2
j_gene: TRBJ2-7
d_gene: TRBD1
abundance: few

CDR3aa: CASVKRVYNEQFF
CDR3nt: TGTGCCAGCGTCAAGAGGGTGTACAATGAGCAGTTCTTC
v_gene: TRBV6-8
j_gene: TRBJ2-1
d_gene: NA
abundance: NA

CDR3aa: CASSPRAGGKETQYF
CDR3nt: TGTGCCAGCAGCCCGCGGGCGGGGGGGAAAGAGACCCAGTACTTC
v_gene: TRBV11-1
j_gene: TRBJ2-5
d_gene: TRBD2
abundance: NA

CDR3aa: CASSTGSHQETQYF
CDR3nt: TGTGCCAGTAGCACAGGGTCCCACCAAGAGACCCAGTACTTC
v_gene: TRBV19
j_gene: TRBJ2-5
d_gene: NA
abundance: NA

CDR3aa: CASSFMPTYEQYF
CDR3nt: TGTGCCAGCAGTTTTATGCCTACCTACGAGCAGTACTTC
v_gene: TRBV12-3/TRBV12-4
j_gene: TRBJ2-7
d_gene: NA
abundance: NA

CDR3aa: CASSYSLNTEAFF
CDR3nt: TGTGCCAGCAGTTACTCCCTTAACACTGAAGCTTTCTTT
v_gene: TRBV6-5
j_gene: TRBJ1-1
d_gene: NA
abundance: NA

CDR3aa: CARSPEEDRVLYEQYF
CDR3nt: TGTGCCAGAAGCCCTGAAGAAGACAGGGTATTATACGAGCAGTACTTC
v_gene: TRBV7-5
j_gene: TRBJ2-7
d_gene: NA
abundance: NA

CDR3aa: CASSRRGSGGNTIYF
CDR3nt: TGCGCCAGCAGCCGGCGGGGATCGGGTGGAAACACCATATATTTT
v_gene: TRBV5-1
j_gene: TRBJ1-3
d_gene: NA
abundance: NA

CDR3aa: CASTLRAGTRRAYEQYF
CDR3nt: TGTGCCAGCACCCTAAGGGCCGGGACTAGGCGGGCGTACGAGCAGTACTTC
v_gene: TRBV27
j_gene: TRBJ2-7
d_gene: TRBD2
abundance: NA

CDR3aa: CAWSVRRGPVAEQYF
CDR3nt: TGTGCCTGGAGTGTAAGGCGGGGCCCCGTGGCCGAGCAGTACTTC
v_gene: TRBV30
j_gene: TRBJ2-7
d_gene: NA
abundance: NA

CDR3aa: CASSQFSGGGTQYF
CDR3nt: TGTGCCAGCAGCCAATTCAGCGGGGGAGGAACCCAGTACTTC
v_gene: TRBV4-2
j_gene: TRBJ2-5
d_gene: TRBD2
abundance: NA

CDR3aa: CAWSHGQDGSPLHF
CDR3nt: TGTGCCTGGAGTCACGGACAGGATGGTTCACCCCTCCACTTT
v_gene: TRBV30
j_gene: TRBJ1-6
d_gene: TRBD1
abundance: NA

CDR3aa: CASSLGQGSYSPLHF
CDR3nt: TGTGCCAGCAGCTTAGGACAGGGATCTTATTCACCCCTCCACTTT
v_gene: TRBV7-2
j_gene: TRBJ1-6
d_gene: TRBD1
abundance: NA

CDR3aa: CASSLVGQGGDQPQHF
CDR3nt: TGTGCCAGCAGCTTAGTGGGACAGGGTGGGGATCAGCCCCAGCATTTT
v_gene: TRBV7-2
j_gene: TRBJ1-5
d_gene: TRBD1
abundance: NA

CDR3aa: CASSSRRGGISYEQYF
CDR3nt: TGTGCCAGCAGTTCGCGCCGGGGAGGGATATCCTACGAGCAGTACTTC
v_gene: TRBV27
j_gene: TRBJ2-7
d_gene: TRBD2
abundance: NA

CDR3aa: CASSLYDRGSMQPQHF
CDR3nt: TGTGCCAGCAGTTTGTATGACAGGGGGTCAATGCAGCCCCAGCATTTT
v_gene: TRBV28
j_gene: TRBJ1-5
d_gene: TRBD1
abundance: NA

CDR3aa: CASGGGIHSPLHF
CDR3nt: TGTGCCAGCGGGGGGGGGATCCATTCACCCCTCCACTTT
v_gene: TRBV12-3/TRBV12-4
j_gene: TRBJ1-6
d_gene: NA
abundance: once

CDR3aa: CASTSDPGSSGANVLTF
CDR3nt: TGCGCCAGCACCTCTGACCCGGGGAGCTCTGGGGCCAACGTCCTGACTTTC
v_gene: TRBV5-1
j_gene: TRBJ2-6
d_gene: NA
abundance: NA

CDR3aa: CASREQLDYGYTF
CDR3nt: TGTGCCAGTAGAGAACAGCTCGATTATGGCTACACCTTC
v_gene: TRBV19
j_gene: TRBJ1-2
d_gene: NA
abundance: NA

CDR3aa: CASSQGALNSGNTIYF
CDR3nt: TGTGCCAGCTCACAGGGGGCCCTTAACTCTGGAAACACCATATATTTT
v_gene: TRBV18
j_gene: TRBJ1-3
d_gene: TRBD1
abundance: NA

CDR3aa: CASSFPAATNTEAFF
CDR3nt: TGTGCCAGCAGTTTCCCGGCAGCGACGAACACTGAAGCTTTCTTT
v_gene: TRBV6-2/TRBV6-3
j_gene: TRBJ1-1
d_gene: NA
abundance: NA

CDR3aa: CASSRDSSYNSPLHF
CDR3nt: TGTGCCAGCAGCAGGGACAGTTCCTATAATTCACCCCTCCACTTT
v_gene: TRBV5-4
j_gene: TRBJ1-6
d_gene: TRBD1
abundance: NA

CDR3aa: CASSAVLGSYEQYF
CDR3nt: TGTGCCAGCAGCGCCGTCTTAGGGAGCTACGAGCAGTACTTC
v_gene: TRBV9
j_gene: TRBJ2-7
d_gene: NA
abundance: NA

CDR3aa: CASSSSGTGEEKLFF
CDR3nt: TGCGCCAGCAGCTCCTCAGGGACAGGGGAAGAAAAACTGTTTTTT
v_gene: TRBV5-1
j_gene: TRBJ1-4
d_gene: TRBD1
abundance: NA

CDR3aa: CASSANRGLREQYF
CDR3nt: TGTGCCAGCAGTGCCAACAGGGGTTTACGTGAGCAGTACTTC
v_gene: TRBV28
j_gene: TRBJ2-7
d_gene: TRBD1
abundance: NA

CDR3aa: CASSPRGGYNTEAFF
CDR3nt: TGTGCCAGCAGCCCCAGGGGTGGGTACAACACTGAAGCTTTCTTT
v_gene: TRBV5-4
j_gene: TRBJ1-1
d_gene: NA
abundance: NA

CDR3aa: CASSATSGVNEQFF
CDR3nt: TGTGCCAGCAGTGCGACTAGCGGGGTCAATGAGCAGTTCTTC
v_gene: TRBV2
j_gene: TRBJ2-1
d_gene: TRBD2
abundance: NA

CDR3aa: CASSSDRANSPLHF
CDR3nt: TGTGCCAGCAGCTCGGACAGGGCAAATTCACCCCTCCACTTT
v_gene: TRBV2
j_gene: TRBJ1-6
d_gene: TRBD1
abundance: NA

CDR3aa: CASSRDRLNEKLFF
CDR3nt: TGTGCCAGTAGCCGGGACAGACTTAATGAAAAACTGTTTTTT
v_gene: TRBV19
j_gene: TRBJ1-4
d_gene: TRBD1
abundance: once

CDR3aa: CASSLGAPNTGELFF
CDR3nt: TGTGCCAGCAGCTTAGGGGCTCCGAACACCGGGGAGCTGTTTTTT
v_gene: TRBV11-3
j_gene: TRBJ2-2
d_gene: NA
abundance: NA

CDR3aa: CASSTCDEPGLASQETQYF
CDR3nt: TGTGCCAGCAGCACCTGCGACGAACCGGGACTAGCTTCGCAAGAGACCCAGTACTTC
v_gene: TRBV21-1
j_gene: TRBJ2-5
d_gene: NA
abundance: NA

CDR3aa: CASSFDNKAFF
CDR3nt: TGTGCCAGCAGTTTCGACAACAAGGCTTTCTTT
v_gene: TRBV12-3/TRBV12-4
j_gene: TRBJ1-1
d_gene: NA
abundance: NA